These T cell receptor beta chains were read from a single sample in a study of OX40 agonist ivuxolimab in advanced cancers. Here immunoSEQ multiplex PCR was the method, and the copy in TCRdb shows in-frame clones only, minus some. This sample has 80,000 or so clones; roughly 84% occur once, and the top ten carry 0.32%. Here the sequenced sample was CD4+ or CD8+ T cells sorted from blood, taken in a trial of the OX40 agonist ivuxolimab. These TCRs come from an adult with an advanced solid tumor such as melanoma, head and neck, liver or kidney cancer. Each CDR3 is given with its conserved first and last residue. D genes are given only for firm matches. Size is omitted from some rows. Given values are once, few, many or a class for expanded clones.

clone_size	v_call	j_call	d_call	cdr3_nt	cdr3_aa
once	TRBV5-1	TRBJ1-4	TRBD1	TGCGCCAGCAGCCCACACCGGGACAGGGACGAAAAACTGTTTTTT	CASSPHRDRDEKLFF
.	TRBV4-3	TRBJ2-3	TRBD2	TGCGCCAGCAGCCAAGGGGTCGCAGCGGGAGGGGATACGCAGTATTTT	CASSQGVAAGGDTQYF
few	TRBV7-9	TRBJ2-3	.	TGTGCCAGCAGCTTAAGGAGTGACGGGGATACGCAGTATTTT	CASSLRSDGDTQYF
.	TRBV18	TRBJ2-5	.	TGTGCCAGCTCAACTACCTTGGGGAAGAAAGAGACCCAGTACTTC	CASSTTLGKKETQYF
.	TRBV7-2	TRBJ1-2	TRBD1	TGTGCCAGCAGTCTCGGACAGGGTTTCGGCTATGGCTACACCTTC	CASSLGQGFGYGYTF
.	TRBV28	TRBJ2-3	TRBD2	TGTGCCAGCAGTTCAGGACTAGCGGGTTTGGGCACAGATACGCAGTATTTT	CASSSGLAGLGTDTQYF
.	TRBV5-6	TRBJ2-4	.	TGTGCCAGCAGCTTGGGGGGGCCCCTAGCCAAAAACATTCAGTACTTC	CASSLGGPLAKNIQYF
once	TRBV19	TRBJ2-5	TRBD2	TGTGCCAGTAGCGGGGGGGCGATCAGAGAGACCCAGTACTTC	CASSGGAIRETQYF
.	TRBV6-7	TRBJ2-5	.	TGTGCCAGCAGGGTGGCCCAAGAGACCCAGTACTTC	CASRVAQETQYF
once	TRBV7-2	TRBJ1-5	TRBD1	TGTGCCAGCAGCCTCTGGACAGGGAGCAATCAGCCCCAGCATTTT	CASSLWTGSNQPQHF
.	TRBV7-9	TRBJ2-7	TRBD2	TGTGCCAGCAGCCTTCCGGGACTAGCGGGAGGCGAGCAGTACTTC	CASSLPGLAGGEQYF
.	TRBV5-1	TRBJ1-1	.	TGCGCCAGCAGCTATGAGGGGGGTAGCACTGAAGCTTTCTTT	CASSYEGGSTEAFF
.	TRBV5-6	TRBJ1-5	.	TGTGCCAGCAGCCTCCGGGGCGGTGGGAATCAGCCCCAGCATTTT	CASSLRGGGNQPQHF
.	TRBV9	TRBJ2-3	TRBD2	TGTGCCAGCAGCCCCCGGAGGGGCGGGAGAGAGTCAGATACGCAGTATTTT	CASSPRRGGRESDTQYF
few	TRBV10-2	TRBJ1-6	TRBD1	TGCGCCAGCAGGGGACAGGGGGAAAATTCACCCCTCCACTTT	CASRGQGENSPLHF
.	TRBV7-2	TRBJ2-3	.	TGTGCCAGCAGCTCCGACAGGACTAGCACAGATACGCAGTATTTT	CASSSDRTSTDTQYF
.	TRBV4-1	TRBJ2-6	.	TGCGCCAGCAGCCAACCCCGGGGATCCCGGAGCTCTGGGGCCAACGTCCTGACTTTC	CASSQPRGSRSSGANVLTF
.	TRBV6-5	TRBJ2-3	.	TGTGCCAGCAGTTACGGGACGGGGAGCACAGATACGCAGTATTTT	CASSYGTGSTDTQYF
.	TRBV7-2	TRBJ2-6	.	TGTGCCAGCAGCCCCAATGTCGGGTCTGGGGCCAACGTCCTGACTTTC	CASSPNVGSGANVLTF
.	TRBV28	TRBJ2-5	.	TGTGCCAGCAGCCTCTCGGGGGGCCTAGAGACCCAGTACTTC	CASSLSGGLETQYF
.	TRBV19	TRBJ1-5	.	TGTGCCAGTAGTATGGGGGGGGACTATAATCAGCCCCAGCATTTT	CASSMGGDYNQPQHF
.	TRBV6-6	TRBJ2-3	.	TGTGCCAGCAGTCCCGCGGGCTCCCGGTTGAGAAATACGCAGTATTTT	CASSPAGSRLRNTQYF
few	TRBV10-3	TRBJ2-1	.	TGTGCCACTAAACAGGGTATGAATTACAATGAGCAGTTCTTC	CATKQGMNYNEQFF
.	TRBV5-8	TRBJ1-4	TRBD1	TGTGCCAGCAGCCCGACAGGGTCAACTAATGAAAAACTGTTTTTT	CASSPTGSTNEKLFF
.	TRBV19	TRBJ1-2	.	TGTGCCAGTAGTAGACGGATCTATGGCTACACCTTC	CASSRRIYGYTF
.	TRBV9	TRBJ2-1	TRBD2	TGTGCCAGCAGCGTAAGACTAGCGGGTTACAATGAGCAGTTCTTC	CASSVRLAGYNEQFF
.	TRBV5-4	TRBJ1-3	.	TGTGCCAGCAGCTTCGGGGGATGGGCTGGAAACACCATATATTTT	CASSFGGWAGNTIYF
.	TRBV28	TRBJ1-5	TRBD1	TGTGCCAGCAGTGATAATGACAGGGGGCTGGGGGGCAATCAGCCCCAGCATTTT	CASSDNDRGLGGNQPQHF
.	TRBV30	TRBJ1-5	.	TGTGCCTGGAGCTTTTCAGATTATAGCAATCAGCCCCAGCATTTT	CAWSFSDYSNQPQHF
.	TRBV10-1	TRBJ2-7	TRBD1	TGCGCCAGCAGGGAGCCGGGACAGGGCTACGAGCAGTACTTC	CASREPGQGYEQYF
.	TRBV7-8	TRBJ2-7	TRBD1	TGTGCCAGCAGCCAGGACAGGTACTACGAGCAGTACTTC	CASSQDRYYEQYF
.	TRBV20-1	TRBJ2-1	.	TGCAGTGCTAGCAGGGAGAATGAGCAGTTCTTC	CSASRENEQFF
.	TRBV7-4	TRBJ2-1	.	TGTGCCAGCAGCTTCCGTCGGTCCTACAATGAGCAGTTCTTC	CASSFRRSYNEQFF
few	TRBV29-1	TRBJ1-2	.	TGCAGCGTCGAGGACCCCGGATCGGGTGGCTACACCTTC	CSVEDPGSGGYTF
.	TRBV27	TRBJ2-5	TRBD1	TGTGCCAGCAGAAAAAACCCGACAGGGTTACAAGAGACCCAGTACTTC	CASRKNPTGLQETQYF
.	TRBV11-2	TRBJ2-5	TRBD2	TGTGCCAGCACCGGGACTAGCGGATGGTACCAAGAGACCCAGTACTTC	CASTGTSGWYQETQYF
once	TRBV10-3	TRBJ2-3	.	TGTGCCATCAGAACCACCGGGGCCGATACGCAGTATTTT	CAIRTTGADTQYF
.	TRBV18	TRBJ2-7	TRBD2	TGTGCCAGCTCACCAAAAGCGGGAGGCACCTACGAGCAGTACTTC	CASSPKAGGTYEQYF
.	TRBV5-1	TRBJ1-6	.	TGCGCCAGCAGCTTGGAGTCCGGGTATTATAATTCACCCCTCCACTTT	CASSLESGYYNSPLHF
.	TRBV6-5	TRBJ2-1	TRBD2	TGTGCCAGCAGCTATAGCGGGAGCTCCTACAATGAGCAGTTCTTC	CASSYSGSSYNEQFF
.	TRBV28	TRBJ1-2	TRBD1	TGTGCCAGCAGTTCTTACCCCACTCCGACAGGGCCATGCCCCTTC	CASSSYPTPTGPCPF
.	TRBV10-2	TRBJ1-2	.	TGCGCCAGCAGTGATACAGGATTCTATGGCTACACCTTC	CASSDTGFYGYTF
.	TRBV6-4	TRBJ2-3	TRBD2	TGTGCCAGCAGTGACGGCGGGAGGCAAGATACGCAGTATTTT	CASSDGGRQDTQYF
.	TRBV27	TRBJ2-4	.	TGTGCCAGCAGCTCAGGGACGCTAGCCAAAAACATTCAGTACTTC	CASSSGTLAKNIQYF
.	TRBV20-1	TRBJ1-1	.	TGCAGTGTGCAGGGGCGGACTGAAGCTTTCTTT	CSVQGRTEAFF
.	TRBV19	TRBJ2-5	.	TGTGCCAGTAGTGTTCAGGGGTCGGAGACCCAGTACTTC	CASSVQGSETQYF
.	TRBV5-1	TRBJ1-4	.	TGCGCCAGCAGCTTGATGGGGCCTAATGAAAAACTGTTTTTT	CASSLMGPNEKLFF
few	TRBV29-1	TRBJ2-5	TRBD1	TGCAGCGTTGGACAGGGGAGGCAAGAGACCCAGTACTTC	CSVGQGRQETQYF
.	TRBV19	TRBJ1-1	TRBD1	TGTGCCAGTAGTATAGGAGACAGGGTGAACACTGAAGCTTTCTTT	CASSIGDRVNTEAFF
.	TRBV5-1	TRBJ1-3	.	TGCGCCAGCAGCTTGGACAACCCGGGACGGAGCTCTGGAAACACCATATATTTT	CASSLDNPGRSSGNTIYF
.	TRBV6-5	TRBJ1-3	.	TGTGCCAGCGGTACAAGGTTCTCTGGAAACACCATATATTTT	CASGTRFSGNTIYF
.	TRBV4-1	TRBJ1-4	TRBD1	TGCGCCAGCAGCCAACCTGGGGACAGCTACCTTGAGGGTGGACTGTTTTTT	CASSQPGDSYLEGGLFF
.	TRBV2	TRBJ1-5	.	TGTGCCAGCAGTGAAGCGCTCCGAAATCAGCCCCAGCATTTT	CASSEALRNQPQHF